The next 4 T cell receptor beta chains were all read from a single sample in a study of blood T cells in healthy people across ages (dated by TCRdb to between 2014 and 2017). Library generation was performed with 5' RACE. Reads for this sample came from an Illumina HiSeq 2500. The second PCR ran for about 6 to 11 cycles and used a J-beta primer mix along with a sample-barcoded 5' primer. The raw public reads went through TCRdb reprocessing: fastp at Q25, MiXCR clone calling, in-frame beta chains kept. Rows matching on CDR3 protein sequence are summarized as one entry with the most common DNA and genes. In all, the sample holds around 1.5 million distinct CDR3 sequences, and 55% to 75% of those were seen once. More than 6% of the sample lies in the top ten. Sequenced sample: blood. The receptors were sampled from a man aged 18 to 30 in good health.

Written as DNA, the CDR3 is TGTGCCAGCAGCCAGGCACCGGGACTAGCGGGGGGACCAAACATTCAGTACTTC. Protein: CASSQAPGLAGGPNIQYF. The chain joins TRBV7-2 to TRBJ2-4, with TRBD2 matching over 15 bases. The CDR3 totals 18 residues. The germline V gene has CDR1 SGHTA and CDR2 FQGNSA. After removal of 5 bases from V and 6 bases from J, the junction contained 11 bases not matched to a gene.

The V call is TRBV25-1, the J call TRBJ2-3, with a weak D call TRBD1 (6 bases). Germline V gives CDR1 MGHDK, CDR2 SYGVNS. This CDR3 has 15 amino acids. The V gene lost 8 bases and the J gene lost 4 bases, with 19 bases spanning the gap. CDR3 in amino acids: CASEDRFDAADTQYF. The CDR3 DNA is TGTGCCAGCGAAGACAGGTTTGATGCTGCAGATACGCAGTATTTT.

This clonotype was detected many times. This chain joins TRBV4-1 and TRBJ2-7, with 7 bases aligning to TRBD2. V shed 1 base and J 1 base; nucleotides not matched to a gene: 4. The germline V gene encodes CDR1 MGHRA and CDR2 YSYEKL. CDR3 length: 15 amino acids. CDR3 sequence reads: CASSQVAGGSYEQYF. The CDR3 DNA reads as TGCGCCAGCAGCCAAGTGGCCGGGGGGTCCTACGAGCAGTACTTC.

The chain has TRBV27 and TRBJ2-4; D is possibly TRBD1 (5 bases). V was clipped by 5 bases and J by 6 bases, with 11 bases between them. The CDR3 runs to 13 residues. CDR1 is MNHEY, CDR2 SMNVEV, per germline (reference sequence). The DNA of the CDR3 is TGTGCCAGCAGTCTCTCAGGGATAAACATTCAGTACTTC. Protein: CASSLSGINIQYF.